This TCR beta chain was recorded in a study of T cell clonality in common variable immunodeficiency. Ten or more counts support this clone. The read gets to within 3 residues of the CDR3 end, and the germline J gene fills in the rest. The assay was immunoSEQ multiplex PCR, and TCRdb's table has in-frame clones only and misses some. There are about 59,000 clones in the sample, none observed a single time. The CDR3 extends over 16 amino acids. Per germline, CDR1 LNHDA and CDR2 SQIVND (reference sequence). Trimming took 5 bases from V and 0 from J, leaving 14 bases between them. The sequenced sample consisted of peripheral blood mononuclear cells. The rearrangement links TRBV19 to TRBJ1-3; D remains unclear. This TCR was sampled from a person between 18 and 75 years old in good health. The CDR3 spells CASSSLELISGNTIYF. Incomplete CDR3 DNA: TGTGCCAGTAGTTCATTAGAGTTGATCTCTGGAAACACC.